This passage covers 22 T cell receptor beta chains from one sample sequenced in a study of CD8 T cells in ankylosing spondylitis. TCRdb ran MiXCR on the 5' RACE reads and lists one entry per CDR3 protein. The sample lists approximately 260,000 distinct CDR3 sequences; 18% were seen once. The source material was blood, either unsorted or a sorted T cell fraction (not recorded which). These receptors were taken from a male donor with ankylosing spondylitis or in good health (not recorded which).

This clonotype was detected only a few times. The chain employs TRBV6-2 or TRBV6-3 and TRBJ2-2; D not certain. The V end lost 6 bases, the J end lost 0 bases, and 14 bases lay between the germline ends. The CDR3 contains 16 residues. Germline loops: CDR1 MNHEY, CDR2 SVGEGT. CDR3 loop: CASSKIGYSNTGELFF. The CDR3 bases are TGTGCCAGCAGCAAAATTGGGTATTCGAACACCGGGGAGCTGTTTTTT.

The rearrangement joins TRBV12-3 or TRBV12-4 to TRBJ2-7, with 7 bases fitting TRBD1. CDR3 length: 15 amino acids. V was pared by 3 bases and J by 0 bases, with 5 bases of the junction left unmatched. The DNA of the CDR3 is TGTGCCAGCAGTTTTGGGACAGAGAGCTCCTACGAGCAGTACTTC. This codes for CASSFGTESSYEQYF.

This clonotype was seen at least ten times. The rearrangement uses TRBV15 and TRBJ2-5; 9 bases are shared with TRBD2. The CDR3 totals 15 residues. Germline CDR1 is LNHNV and CDR2 is YYDKDF (reference sequence). After removal of 3 bases from V and 1 base from J, the junction contained 3 bases not matched to a gene. The CDR3 region is CATSRATSGQETQYF. The CDR3 DNA follows: TGTGCCACCAGCAGGGCGACTAGCGGCCAAGAGACCCAGTACTTC.

The table lists this clonotype with a few counts. This chain connects TRBV5-1 to TRBJ1-2, with D perhaps matching TRBD1 (6 bases). The V end lost 0 bases, the J end lost 10 bases, and 13 bases lay between the germline ends. Germline assignment: CDR1 SGHRS and CDR2 YFSETQ. The CDR3 totals 13 residues. For the CDR3, the DNA is TGCGCCAGCAGCTTGGAGGAACAGGGAGACTACACCTTC. It translates to CASSLEEQGDYTF.

This clonotype was counted only a few times. The J gene is TRBJ2-2, the V gene TRBV15; no clear D. The CDR3 covers 15 residues. V was cut by 0 bases and J by 7 bases, with 12 bases left in between. In germline, CDR1 is LNHNV, CDR2 YYDKDF (reference sequence). Written as DNA, the CDR3 is TGTGCCACCAGCAGAGATCCCGACACGGGCGGGGAGCTGTTTTTT. This gives the protein CATSRDPDTGGELFF.

This clonotype was detected many times. The chain couples TRBV4-1 to TRBJ2-7; 7 nucleotides line up with TRBD2. CDR1 and CDR2 from the germline V gene are MGHRA and YSYEKL. V lost 4 bases to trimming and J lost 5 bases; unmatched junction nucleotides: 5. The CDR3 has 13 residues. As DNA, the CDR3 is TGCGCCAGCAGCCCTGGGGGGGGAGACGAGCAGTACTTC. This sequence encodes CASSPGGGDEQYF.

This clonotype came up many times. V is TRBV9 and J is TRBJ1-4, with 8 positions matching TRBD1. CDR3 size: 14 residues. With V trimmed by 3 bases and J by 8 bases, 6 bases remained unmatched. The germline V gene has CDR1 SGDLS and CDR2 YYNGEE. CDR3 bases: TGTGCCAGCAGCGCCGGGACAGGTGAAGAAAAACTGTTTTTT. It yields the protein CASSAGTGEEKLFF.

This clonotype showed up many times. The V gene is TRBV20-1, the J gene TRBJ2-1; the D call may be TRBD1 or TRBD2 (6 bases each). Germline V gene data show CDR1 as DFQATT and CDR2 as SNEGSKA (reference sequence). This CDR3 region has 13 residues. With 3 bases removed from V and 6 bases from J, the gap between germline ends came to 12 bases. As DNA, the CDR3 is TGCAGTGCTAGTTTGGGGGGCCTCAATGAGCAGTTCTTC. This sequence encodes CSASLGGLNEQFF.

There are many counts of this clonotype. This chain connects TRBV5-5 to TRBJ1-2, with 7 bases that match TRBD1. V shed 0 bases, J shed 5 bases, and the junction held 10 bases outside the gene matches. The CDR3 covers 16 residues. The germline gives CDR1 SGHKS, CDR2 YYEKEE (reference sequence). The CDR3 DNA sequence: TGTGCCAGCAGCTTGGAGTACGAGGGACAGCTTTATGGCTACACCTTC. Its translation: CASSLEYEGQLYGYTF.

This chain joins TRBV5-8 and TRBJ2-5; D remains unclear. The CDR3 runs 14 residues. With 3 bases removed from V and 5 bases from J, the gap between germline ends came to 14 bases. CDR1 is SGHTS and CDR2 is YDEGEE in the germline V gene. The CDR3 spells CASSWNGPRETQYF. CDR3 sequence (DNA): TGTGCCAGCAGCTGGAACGGCCCCCGGGAGACCCAGTACTTC.

This clonotype showed up just a few times. V usage is TRBV7-9 and J usage is TRBJ2-2; 7 bases are shared with TRBD1. The CDR3 length is 16 residues. Trimming at V came to 4 bases and at J to 0 bases, leaving 5 bases not matched to a gene. Germline values: CDR1 SEHNR, CDR2 FQNEAQ (reference sequence). The CDR3 loop reads CASSSLTGTNTGELFF. The CDR3, as DNA: TGTGCCAGCAGCTCCCTGACAGGGACGAACACCGGGGAGCTGTTTTTT.

Comments on this clonotype: A read error may produce the germline difference seen at one junction end. The V and J genes are TRBV27 and TRBJ1-5; the match to TRBD1 covers 11 bases. This CDR3 region has 17 residues. In germline, CDR1 is MNHEY, CDR2 SMNVEV (reference sequence). For the CDR3, the DNA is TGTGCCAGCAGTTCGGGACAGGGGGTTGCCGGCAATCAGCCCAAGCATTTT. This sequence encodes CASSSGQGVAGNQPKHF.

The chain combines TRBV4-1 with TRBJ1-5; D gene unclear. The V gene lost 2 bases and the J gene lost 1 base, with 3 bases spanning the gap. Germline V CDR1 and CDR2: MGHRA, YSYEKL. The CDR3 spans 13 residues. CDR3: CASSQTSNQPQHF. The CDR3 region has the DNA TGCGCCAGCAGCCAAACAAGCAATCAGCCCCAGCATTTT.

This clonotype appeared many times. The chain combines TRBV29-1 with TRBJ2-5; TRBD2 agrees at 11 bases. This CDR3 has 14 amino acids. Trimming cost V 2 bases and J 3 bases; bases outside gene matches: 2. Germline V gene lookup returns CDR1 SQVTM and CDR2 ANQGSEA. The CDR3 loop is CSVELLAGEETQYF. The CDR3 nucleotides are TGCAGCGTTGAATTACTAGCGGGAGAAGAGACCCAGTACTTC.

The V call is TRBV24-1, the J call TRBJ2-5; D perhaps matches TRBD2 (7 bases). This CDR3 contains 16 residues. V was pared by 3 bases and J by 4 bases, with 17 bases between. Germline CDR1 and CDR2: KGHDR and SFDVKD. Written as DNA, the CDR3 is TGTGCCACCAGTGATACCACCGGGGGGCCTGCAGAGACCCAGTACTTC. As protein: CATSDTTGGPAETQYF.

CDR3 DNA sequence: TGCGCCAGCAGCCAACCTTGGGCAGGGGGCGATCAGCCCCAGCATTTT. Residues: CASSQPWAGGDQPQHF. The chain has TRBV4-1 and TRBJ1-5; 8 bases map to TRBD1. Germline V gene lookup returns CDR1 MGHRA and CDR2 YSYEKL. V lost 2 bases and J lost 5; bases outside the gene matches: 8. The CDR3 is 16 amino acids.

This clonotype has only a few counts. The chain has TRBV5-4 and TRBJ1-1; TRBD1 is a possible D gene (5 bases). Trimming stripped 0 bases from V and 0 bases from J, with 9 bases between. This CDR3 has 15 residues. Germline V gene sequence: CDR1 SGHNT, CDR2 YYREEE (reference sequence). The CDR3 sequence is CASSLAGTVNTEAFF. The CDR3 DNA reads as TGTGCCAGCAGCTTGGCCGGGACGGTGAACACTGAAGCTTTCTTT.

This rearrangement joins TRBV6-2 or TRBV6-3 to TRBJ2-3; TRBD2 matches 9 bases. CDR3 length: 16 amino acids. The V gene's germline CDR1 is MNHEY and CDR2 SVGEGT. V was clipped by 4 bases and J by 3 bases; unmatched bases: 8. The chain's CDR3 is CASSSSSGMKTDTQYF. In DNA, the CDR3 is TGTGCCAGCAGTTCTTCTAGCGGGATGAAAACAGATACGCAGTATTTT.

This clonotype was picked up a small number of times. The chain recombines TRBV25-1 with TRBJ2-7, with a weak D call TRBD1 (6 bases). CDR1 MGHDK and CDR2 SYGVNS come from the germline V gene. The length of the CDR3 is 14 residues. Trimming pared 2 bases from V and 3 bases from J, leaving 11 bases between. The CDR3 nucleotides read TGTGCCAGCAGTGAAGCCGGACAGATCTACGAGCAGTACTTC. It codes for CASSEAGQIYEQYF.

This clonotype was seen a handful of times. The V gene is TRBV28, the J gene TRBJ2-5, with 10 bases identical to TRBD2. The ends lost 7 bases at V and 1 base at J; junction bases unmatched: 12. The germline V gene encodes CDR1 MDHEN and CDR2 SYDVKM. The CDR3 loop spans 17 amino acids. In DNA, the CDR3 is TGTGCCAGCACCCGACTAGCGGGCCCTCGGGGCCAAGAGACCCAGTACTTC. It is translated as CASTRLAGPRGQETQYF.

This clonotype was observed a few times. One end of the junction varies from germline; a read error may be responsible. The genes are TRBV9 and TRBJ2-3; D is ambiguous. Germline V gives CDR1 SGDLS, CDR2 YYNGEE. The CDR3 is made up of 13 amino acids. The CDR3: CASSVVGTDTQYF. CDR3 DNA sequence: TGTGCCAGCAGCGTAGTCGGCACAGACACGCAGTATTTT.

This clonotype was recorded once. V is TRBV9 and J is TRBJ2-6; no firm D call. CDR1 and CDR2 (germline): SGDLS, YYNGEE. The CDR3 spans 15 residues. V was clipped by 3 bases and J by 0 bases, with 7 bases between them. The CDR3 spells CASSAVLSGANVLTF. The CDR3 DNA follows: TGTGCCAGCAGCGCGGTACTCTCTGGGGCCAACGTCCTGACTTTC.